This entry lists 6 T cell receptor beta chains sequenced from one sample in a study of blood T cell repertoires in COVID-19. The table came from immunoSEQ multiplex PCR; TCRdb's copy has only in-frame clones and leaves some out. The sample records around 100,000 clones, approximately 81% being singletons. Sequencing input: peripheral blood. Source of these receptors: a human donor in a cohort sampled during active COVID-19.

The J gene is TRBJ1-4, the V gene TRBV10-3, with 10 bases lining up with TRBD1. The ends lost 10 bases at V and 7 bases at J; junction bases unmatched: 15. Germline V lookup: CDR1 ENHRY, CDR2 SYGVKD. This CDR3 is built from 16 residues. The CDR3 sequence: CATADRGRAGSEKLFF. The DNA of the CDR3 is TGTGCCACCGCAGACAGGGGGCGAGCGGGGAGTGAAAAACTGTTTTTT.

This sequence joins TRBV3-1 (or the pseudogene TRBV3-2) and TRBJ2-5, with 11 bases that match TRBD1. V shed 11 bases and J 5 bases; nucleotides not matched to a gene: 10. Germline CDR1 and CDR2: LGHDT and YNNKEL (reference sequence). The CDR3 sequence is 14 residues long. CDR3 sequence (DNA): TGTGCCGGGCGCCGGACAGGGGGCGTGGAGACCCAGTACTTC. Its translation: CAGRRTGGVETQYF.

The V call is TRBV4-2, the J call TRBJ2-5; D is unresolved. Looked up from germline, CDR1 is LGHNA and CDR2 is YNFKEQ. Trimming left V 2 bases short and J 1 base short, with 14 bases between. CDR3 size: 16 residues. CDR3 region: CASSQQATGIQETQYF. CDR3 DNA: TGTGCCAGCAGCCAACAGGCCACTGGAATCCAAGAGACCCAGTACTTC.

This sequence joins TRBV15 and TRBJ2-2, with 7 nucleotides matching TRBD2. J gave up 1 base and V 8 bases, and 4 bases lay outside the gene matches. The CDR3 extends over 14 amino acids. CDR1 and CDR2 (germline): LNHNV, YYDKDF (reference sequence). The CDR3 region is CATSGGLNTGELFF. CDR3 nucleotide sequence: TGTGCCACCTCGGGGGGACTGAACACCGGGGAGCTGTTTTTT.

The chain recombines TRBV19 with TRBJ2-7; 9 bases fit TRBD2. CDR1 is LNHDA, CDR2 SQIVND, per germline (reference sequence). After removal of 5 bases from V and 5 bases from J, the junction contained 19 bases not matched to a gene. The CDR3 covers 18 residues. The CDR3 nucleotides are TGTGCCAGTAGTCCTTCCCGGGAGCGGGAGGACAAAGTACACGAGCAGTACTTC. Protein product: CASSPSREREDKVHEQYF.

This chain joins TRBV3-1 (or the pseudogene TRBV3-2) and TRBJ1-5; D gene ambiguous. The germline gives CDR1 LGHDT, CDR2 YNNKEL (reference sequence). V lost 1 base, J lost 9 bases, and 16 bases lay in between. The CDR3 is 15 residues long. The CDR3 is CASSQGLGSQSPQHF. The CDR3 bases are TGTGCCAGCAGCCAAGGGTTAGGGAGCCAATCGCCCCAGCATTTT.